This T cell receptor beta chain was retrieved from a study of cytomegalovirus exposure and HLA in healthy donors. CDR1 is SGHDT and CDR2 is YYEEEE in the germline V gene. There are 12 residues in the CDR3. V was clipped by 0 bases and J by 3 bases, with 4 bases between them. With 60 Vbeta and 13 Jbeta primers, the PCR was carried out. Here immunoSEQ multiplex PCR was the method, and the copy in TCRdb shows in-frame clones only, minus some. The sample lists tens of thousands of clones, approximately 70% occurring once. Material: PBMCs. The chain recombines TRBV5-6 with TRBJ2-7; D is ambiguous. The receptor was isolated from a man aged 55 to 69 in good health and CMV-seronegative. The CDR3 DNA is TGTGCCAGCAGCTTGGCCGTCTACGAGCAGTACTTC. Protein product: CASSLAVYEQYF.